Below are 20 T cell receptor beta chains sequenced from a single sample in a study of cytomegalovirus exposure and HLA in healthy donors. PCR involved 60 Vbeta and 13 Jbeta primers. Sequenced by immunoSEQ multiplex PCR; TCRdb stores in-frame clones only, minus some. The data contain under 150,000 clones, roughly four fifths of them singletons. The sequenced sample consisted of PBMCs. These receptors came from a woman between 18 and 29 years old in good health and CMV-seronegative.

V and J are TRBV5-1 and TRBJ1-5; 8 nucleotides align to TRBD1. CDR3 length: 15 residues. With 0 bases clipped from V and 5 bases from J, the junction kept 4 bases outside the gene matches. The V gene's germline CDR1 is SGHRS and CDR2 YFSETQ. The chain's CDR3 is CASSLGQGPYQPQHF. CDR3 coding DNA: TGCGCCAGCAGCTTGGGACAGGGGCCATATCAGCCCCAGCATTTT.

CDR3 DNA sequence: TGTGCCAGCAGCTCGGGACTTGGTCTTCGCGAGCAGTACGTC. As protein: CASSSGLGLREQYV. This chain joins TRBV6-1 and TRBJ2-7; maybe TRBD2 (6 bases). Trimming stripped 6 bases from V and 6 bases from J, with 18 bases between. The CDR3 has 14 amino acids. CDR1 is MNHNS and CDR2 is SASEGT in the germline V gene.

The chain employs TRBV7-8 and TRBJ2-7; TRBD2 aligns across 15 bases. Looked up from germline, CDR1 is SGHVS and CDR2 is FQNEAQ. This CDR3 region has 20 residues. V shed 0 bases and J 0 bases; nucleotides not matched to a gene: 9. The CDR3: CASSLAPGLAGGGVSYEQYF. In DNA, the CDR3 is TGTGCCAGCAGCTTAGCCCCGGGACTAGCGGGAGGCGGGGTCTCCTACGAGCAGTACTTC.

This sequence joins TRBV30 and TRBJ1-1; TRBD1 might be the D (6 bases). Trimming removed 0 bases from V and 5 bases from J, with 13 bases in between. Germline V CDR1 and CDR2: GTSNPN, SVGIG (reference sequence). The CDR3 totals 14 residues. The CDR3 loop reads CAWSVGGHWTEAFF. For the CDR3, the DNA is TGTGCCTGGAGTGTCGGGGGGCATTGGACTGAAGCTTTCTTT.

V and J are TRBV10-3 and TRBJ1-1; 7 nucleotides align to TRBD1. From germline, CDR1 is ENHRY and CDR2 SYGVKD. This CDR3 comprises 15 residues. Trimming removed 4 bases from V and 2 bases from J; junction bases left unmatched: 7. The CDR3 nucleotides are TGTGCCATCAGTGGAGGACAGGACCTTAACACTGAAGCTTTCTTT. Translating gives CAISGGQDLNTEAFF.

The genes are TRBV11-3 and TRBJ2-5; TRBD1 might be the D (6 bases). The length of the CDR3 is 17 residues. V dropped 1 base and J dropped 5 bases, with 20 bases sitting between them. Germline V gene sequence: CDR1 SGHNT, CDR2 YENEEA. DNA of the CDR3: TGTGCCAGCAGCTTAGGGGTGGCAGGGCCTACAGGGGAGACCCAGTACTTC. It translates to CASSLGVAGPTGETQYF. The whole variable domain, filled in from reference TRBV11-3 and TRBJ2-5, reads EAGVVQSPRYKIIEKKQPVAFWCNPISGHNTLYWYLQNLGQGPELLIRYENEEAVDDSQLPKDRFSAERLKGVDSTLKIQPAELGDSAVYLCASSLGVAGPTGETQYFGPGTRLLVL.

This clone was found once. The same CDR3 can be traced to other DNA sequences in this sample. The chain couples TRBV7-9 to TRBJ1-5; possible D gene TRBD1, 5 bases. CDR1 SEHNR and CDR2 FQNEAQ come from the germline V gene (reference sequence). The CDR3 contains 12 residues. Trimming cost V 3 bases and J 6 bases, with 6 bases left between them. CDR3 sequence reads: CASSLGGQPQHF. DNA of the CDR3: TGTGCCAGCAGCTTGGGGGGTCAGCCCCAGCATTTT. The complete variable domain, with remaining parts taken from reference TRBV7-9 and TRBJ1-5, reads DTGVSQNPRHKITKRGQNVTFRCDPISEHNRLYWYRQTLGQGPEFLTYFQNEAQLEKSRLLSDRFSAERPKGSFSTLEIQRTEQGDSAMYLCASSLGGQPQHFGDGTRLSIL.

In its sample, this clone was seen once. The chain uses TRBV11-2 and TRBJ2-1, with D perhaps TRBD2 (7 bases). V lost 0 bases and J lost 5, with 11 bases in between. The CDR3 runs 15 residues. Germline assignment: CDR1 SGHAT and CDR2 FQNNGV. The CDR3: CASSLDKGGHNEQFF. DNA for the CDR3: TGTGCCAGCAGCTTAGATAAGGGGGGGCACAATGAGCAGTTCTTC.

The gene calls are TRBV29-1 and TRBJ1-4; no clear D gene. The CDR3 is 13 residues long. The V gene's germline CDR1 is SQVTM and CDR2 ANQGSEA. V lost 4 bases and J 4 bases, leaving 10 bases between the germline ends. This chain's CDR3 is CSVGGRNNEKLFF. The CDR3 DNA is TGCAGCGTTGGCGGGCGTAATAATGAAAAACTGTTTTTT.

The gene calls are TRBV14 and TRBJ1-6; D is uncertain. V gave up 2 bases and J gave up 10 bases, with 18 bases separating them. This CDR3 contains 16 residues. CDR1 SGHDN and CDR2 FVKESK come from the germline V gene. CDR3 sequence: CASSQSILLRRSPLHF. The CDR3 bases are TGTGCCAGCAGCCAATCTATACTCCTGCGCCGCTCACCCCTCCACTTT. Drawing the rest from reference TRBV14 and TRBJ1-6, the complete variable domain is EAGVTQFPSHSVIEKGQTVTLRCDPISGHDNLYWYRRVMGKEIKFLLHFVKESKQDESGMPNNRFLAERTGGTYSTLKVQPAELEDSGVYFCASSQSILLRRSPLHFGNGTRLTVT.

The V gene is TRBV28, the J gene TRBJ1-5, with D possibly being TRBD1 (5 bases). V shed 2 bases and J shed 3 bases, with 8 bases lying between them. Germline CDR1 is MDHEN and CDR2 is SYDVKM. The CDR3 is made up of 14 amino acids. CDR3 nucleotide sequence: TGTGCCAGCAGTTTAGGACAAGACAATCAGCCCCAGCATTTT. It translates to CASSLGQDNQPQHF. Based on the CDR3 plus reference TRBV28 and TRBJ1-5, the full variable domain is DVKVTQSSRYLVKRTGEKVFLECVQDMDHENMFWYRQDPGLGLRLIYFSYDVKMKEKGDIPEGYSVSREKKERFSLILESASTNQTSMYLCASSLGQDNQPQHFGDGTRLSIL.

The chain employs TRBV13 and TRBJ2-1; 9 nucleotides align to TRBD2. Germline CDR1 reads PRHDT; CDR2 reads FYEKMQ (reference sequence). V shed 5 bases and J 0 bases; nucleotides not matched to a gene: 5. CDR3 length: 16 residues. CDR3 amino acids: CASSGGTSYSYNEQFF. As DNA, the CDR3 is TGTGCCAGCAGCGGGGGGACTAGCTACTCCTACAATGAGCAGTTCTTC.

The chain links TRBV19 to TRBJ1-2, with TRBD1 as a possible D gene (5 bases). V lost 3 bases and J 0 bases, leaving 11 bases between the germline ends. The CDR3 has 15 residues. The germline V gene encodes CDR1 LNHDA and CDR2 SQIVND (reference sequence). This CDR3 reads CASSMAGGANYGYTF. The DNA for the CDR3 is TGTGCCAGTAGTATGGCGGGAGGGGCTAACTATGGCTACACCTTC.

The rearrangement links TRBV5-4 to TRBJ1-1; D unresolved. Looked up from germline, CDR1 is SGHNT and CDR2 is YYREEE (reference sequence). The CDR3 is 15 residues long. V lost 0 bases, J lost 0 bases, and 9 bases lay in between. CDR3 coding DNA: TGTGCCAGCAGCTTGGCCTTGGCAGTGAACACTGAAGCTTTCTTT. Its translation: CASSLALAVNTEAFF. Drawing the rest from reference TRBV5-4 and TRBJ1-1, the complete variable domain is ETGVTQSPTHLIKTRGQQVTLRCSSQSGHNTVSWYQQALGQGPQFIFQYYREEENGRGNFPPRFSGLQFPNYSSELNVNALELDDSALYLCASSLALAVNTEAFFGQGTRLTVV.

In its sample, this clone was seen once. The V gene is TRBV7-8, the J gene TRBJ1-2; TRBD1 is a possible D gene (6 bases). Trimming took 5 bases from V and 8 from J, leaving 21 bases between them. Per the germline V gene, CDR1 is SGHVS and CDR2 is FQNEAQ. The CDR3 is 15 amino acids. The DNA for the CDR3 is TGTGCCAGCAGCCCAAGGACAGCCGCAGAGTGGGGCTACACCTTC. Translated: CASSPRTAAEWGYTF.

J is TRBJ2-2 and V is TRBV27; 7 nucleotides align to TRBD1. Germline CDR1 reads MNHEY; CDR2 reads SMNVEV (reference sequence). V dropped 6 bases and J dropped 4; count of bases not matched to a gene: 8. The CDR3 spans 15 residues. This chain's CDR3 is CASRLDRASTGELFF. The CDR3 nucleotides read TGTGCCAGCAGGCTTGACAGGGCCAGCACCGGGGAGCTGTTTTTT.

This clone appeared a single time. This chain uses TRBV5-5 with TRBJ1-2; 9 nucleotides align to TRBD1. Germline CDR1 and CDR2: SGHKS and YYEKEE (reference sequence). J gave up 8 bases and V 2 bases, and 7 bases lay outside the gene matches. The CDR3 has 14 amino acids. The CDR3 DNA sequence: TGTGCCAGCAGCTTCGGGACAGGGCAAGGAGGCTACACCTTC. Amino acid sequence: CASSFGTGQGGYTF.

The chain is built from TRBV11-2 and TRBJ2-4; 7 nucleotides agree with TRBD2. Trimming cost V 5 bases and J 6 bases; bases outside gene matches: 7. The germline gives CDR1 SGHAT, CDR2 FQNNGV. The CDR3 spans 14 residues. CDR3 loop: CASSTTSALNIQYF. CDR3 coding DNA: TGTGCCAGCAGCACCACTAGCGCGCTAAACATTCAGTACTTC. The whole variable domain, remainder taken from reference TRBV11-2 and TRBJ2-4, is EAGVAQSPRYKIIEKRQSVAFWCNPISGHATLYWYQQILGQGPKLLIQFQNNGVVDDSQLPKDRFSAERLKGVDSTLKIQPAKLEDSAVYLCASSTTSALNIQYFGAGTRLSVL.

The chain employs TRBV30 and TRBJ1-1; D unclear. Germline values: CDR1 GTSNPN, CDR2 SVGIG (reference sequence). V gave up 2 bases and J gave up 1 base, with 5 bases separating them. This CDR3 has 12 amino acids. CDR3 coding DNA: TGTGCCTGGAGTAATCAGAACACTGAAGCTTTCTTT. It specifies CAWSNQNTEAFF.

V is TRBV4-3 and J is TRBJ1-1; 7 bases fit TRBD1. The CDR3 loop spans 15 amino acids. The V gene end was trimmed by 1 base and the J gene end by 4 bases; junction bases not matched to a gene: 6. CDR1 is LGHNA, CDR2 YSLEER, per germline. The CDR3, as DNA: TGCGCCAGCAGCCAAGGGTTTGCAGGGGGCACTGAAGCTTTCTTT. Its translation is CASSQGFAGGTEAFF.